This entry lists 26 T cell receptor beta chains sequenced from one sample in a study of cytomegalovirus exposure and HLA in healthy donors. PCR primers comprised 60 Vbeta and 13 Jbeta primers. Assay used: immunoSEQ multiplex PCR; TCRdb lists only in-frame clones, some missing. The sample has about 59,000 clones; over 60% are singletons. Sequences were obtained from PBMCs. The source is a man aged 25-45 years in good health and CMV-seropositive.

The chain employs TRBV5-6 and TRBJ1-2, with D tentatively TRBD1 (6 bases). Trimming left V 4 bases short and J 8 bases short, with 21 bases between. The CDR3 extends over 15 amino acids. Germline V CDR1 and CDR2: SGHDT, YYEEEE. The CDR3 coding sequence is TGTGCCAGCAGCCGAGACCAGATGGGGGCGAGGGGCTACACCTTC. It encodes CASSRDQMGARGYTF.

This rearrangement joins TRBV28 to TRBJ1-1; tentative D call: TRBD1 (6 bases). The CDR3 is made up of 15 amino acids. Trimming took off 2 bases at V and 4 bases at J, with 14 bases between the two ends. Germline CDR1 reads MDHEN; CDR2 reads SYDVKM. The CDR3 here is CASSLLPRGGTEAFF. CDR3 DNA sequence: TGTGCCAGCAGTTTACTTCCAAGAGGGGGCACTGAAGCTTTCTTT.

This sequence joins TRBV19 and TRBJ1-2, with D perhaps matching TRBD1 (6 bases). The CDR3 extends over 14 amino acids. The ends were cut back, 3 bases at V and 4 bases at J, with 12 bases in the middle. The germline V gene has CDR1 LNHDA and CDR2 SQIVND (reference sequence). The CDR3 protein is CASSMGGQSYGYTF. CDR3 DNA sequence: TGTGCCAGTAGTATGGGCGGACAGTCCTATGGCTACACCTTC.

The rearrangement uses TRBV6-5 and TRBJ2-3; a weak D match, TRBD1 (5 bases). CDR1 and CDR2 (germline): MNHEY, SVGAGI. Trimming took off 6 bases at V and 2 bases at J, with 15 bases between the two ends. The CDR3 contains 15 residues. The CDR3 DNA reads TGTGCCAGCAGACACTCCCCGACAGACACAGATACGCAGTATTTT. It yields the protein CASRHSPTDTDTQYF.

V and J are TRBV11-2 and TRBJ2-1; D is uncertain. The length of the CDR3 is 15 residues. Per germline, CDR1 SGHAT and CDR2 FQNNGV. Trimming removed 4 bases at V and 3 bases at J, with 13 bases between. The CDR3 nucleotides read TGTGCCAGCAGCTCTTTTAGCCCCCTCTACAATGAGCAGTTCTTC. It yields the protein CASSSFSPLYNEQFF.

CDR3 residues: CASSLEASGTGGRTDTQYF. The CDR3 region has the DNA TGTGCCAGCAGCTTAGAGGCGTCGGGGACAGGGGGGAGGACAGATACGCAGTATTTT. V gene TRBV11-3 combines with J gene TRBJ2-3; TRBD1 agrees at 11 bases. Germline V gene data show CDR1 as SGHNT and CDR2 as YENEEA. The CDR3 covers 19 residues. The trim removed 0 bases at V and 3 bases at J, leaving 11 bases unmatched.

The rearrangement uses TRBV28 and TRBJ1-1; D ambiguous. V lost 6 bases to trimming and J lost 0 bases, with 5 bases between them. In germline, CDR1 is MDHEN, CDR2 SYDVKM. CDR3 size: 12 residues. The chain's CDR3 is CASSFLNTEAFF. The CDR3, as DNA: TGTGCCAGCAGCTTCTTGAACACTGAAGCTTTCTTT. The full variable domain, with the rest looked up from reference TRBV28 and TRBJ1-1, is DVKVTQSSRYLVKRTGEKVFLECVQDMDHENMFWYRQDPGLGLRLIYFSYDVKMKEKGDIPEGYSVSREKKERFSLILESASTNQTSMYLCASSFLNTEAFFGQGTRLTVV.

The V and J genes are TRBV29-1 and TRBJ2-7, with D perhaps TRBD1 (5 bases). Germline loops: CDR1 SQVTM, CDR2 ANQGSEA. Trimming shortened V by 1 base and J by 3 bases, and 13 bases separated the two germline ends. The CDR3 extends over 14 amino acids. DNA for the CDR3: TGCAGCGTTGAAGTTGGAGAGACAGTCTACGAGCAGTACTTC. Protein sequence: CSVEVGETVYEQYF.

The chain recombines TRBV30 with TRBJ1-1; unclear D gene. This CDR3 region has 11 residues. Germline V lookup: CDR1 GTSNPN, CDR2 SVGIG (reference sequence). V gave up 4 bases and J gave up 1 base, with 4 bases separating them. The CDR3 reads CAWNKNTEAFF. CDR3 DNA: TGTGCCTGGAACAAGAACACTGAAGCTTTCTTT.

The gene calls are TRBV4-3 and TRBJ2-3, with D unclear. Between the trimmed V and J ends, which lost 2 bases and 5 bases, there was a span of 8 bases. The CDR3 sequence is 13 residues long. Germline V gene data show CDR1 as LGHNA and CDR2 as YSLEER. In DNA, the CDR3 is TGCGCCAGCAGCCAAAAAATCAGAGATACGCAGTATTTT. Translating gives CASSQKIRDTQYF.

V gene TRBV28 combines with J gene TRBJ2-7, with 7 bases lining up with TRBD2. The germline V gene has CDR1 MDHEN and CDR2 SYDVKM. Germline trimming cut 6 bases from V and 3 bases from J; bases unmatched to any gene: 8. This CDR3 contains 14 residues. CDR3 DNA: TGTGCCAGCAGCGCCGCCGGGACTATCTACGAGCAGTACTTC. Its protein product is CASSAAGTIYEQYF.

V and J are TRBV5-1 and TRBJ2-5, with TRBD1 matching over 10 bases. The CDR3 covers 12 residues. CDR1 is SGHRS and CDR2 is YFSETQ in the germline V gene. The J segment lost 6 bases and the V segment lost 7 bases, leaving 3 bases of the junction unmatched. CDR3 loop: CASGTGDQTQYF. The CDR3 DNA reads TGCGCCAGCGGGACAGGGGACCAGACCCAGTACTTC.

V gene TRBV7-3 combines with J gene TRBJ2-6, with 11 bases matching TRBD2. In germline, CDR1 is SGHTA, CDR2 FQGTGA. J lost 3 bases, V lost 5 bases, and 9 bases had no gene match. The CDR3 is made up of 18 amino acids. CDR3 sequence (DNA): TGTGCCAGCAGCCCCGGTCTAGCGGGGGGATATGGGGCCAACGTCCTGACTTTC. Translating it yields CASSPGLAGGYGANVLTF.

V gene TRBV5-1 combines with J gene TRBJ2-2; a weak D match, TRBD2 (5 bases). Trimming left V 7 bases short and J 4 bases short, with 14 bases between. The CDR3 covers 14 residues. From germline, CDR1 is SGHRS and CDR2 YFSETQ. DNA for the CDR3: TGCGCCAGCGATGACATTGGACTCACCGGGGAGCTGTTTTTT. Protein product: CASDDIGLTGELFF.

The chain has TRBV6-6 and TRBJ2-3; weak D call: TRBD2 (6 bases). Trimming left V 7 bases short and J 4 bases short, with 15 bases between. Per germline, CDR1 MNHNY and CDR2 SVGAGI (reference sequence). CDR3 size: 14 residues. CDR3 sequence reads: CASTLGGGPDTQYF. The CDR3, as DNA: TGTGCCAGCACCCTAGGAGGAGGGCCAGATACGCAGTATTTT.

CDR3 DNA sequence: TGTGCCAGCAGCCAAGGGAGTCAGTCGAACACTGAAGCTTTCTTT. Translating gives CASSQGSQSNTEAFF. This rearrangement joins TRBV4-2 to TRBJ1-1, with D unresolved. CDR3 length equals 15 residues. Trimming removed 1 base at V and 1 base at J, with 10 bases between. The germline V gene has CDR1 LGHNA and CDR2 YNFKEQ.

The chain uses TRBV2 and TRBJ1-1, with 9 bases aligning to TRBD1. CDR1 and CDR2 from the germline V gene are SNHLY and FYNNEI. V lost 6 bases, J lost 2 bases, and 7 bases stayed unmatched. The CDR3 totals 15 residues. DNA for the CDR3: TGTGCCAGCAGCCTGGACAGGGGCTCCAACACTGAAGCTTTCTTT. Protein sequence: CASSLDRGSNTEAFF.

The CDR3 DNA reads as TGTGCCAGCAGCACAAATCCGGGGCGGGATGAGGGGAACACCGGGGAGCTGTTTTTT. Translation: CASSTNPGRDEGNTGELFF. J is TRBJ2-2 and V is TRBV28; possible D gene TRBD2, 6 bases. Germline V lookup: CDR1 MDHEN, CDR2 SYDVKM. The CDR3 has 19 amino acids. V gave up 6 bases and J gave up 1 base, with 24 bases separating them.

The CDR3 spells CASSFDRRSNEKLFF. CDR3 in DNA: TGTGCCAGCAGCTTCGACAGGCGAAGTAATGAAAAACTGTTTTTT. V is TRBV7-2 and J is TRBJ1-4, with D tentatively TRBD1 (6 bases). V lost 3 bases to trimming and J lost 4 bases, with 12 bases between them. Germline CDR1 reads SGHTA; CDR2 reads FQGNSA. This CDR3 region has 15 residues.

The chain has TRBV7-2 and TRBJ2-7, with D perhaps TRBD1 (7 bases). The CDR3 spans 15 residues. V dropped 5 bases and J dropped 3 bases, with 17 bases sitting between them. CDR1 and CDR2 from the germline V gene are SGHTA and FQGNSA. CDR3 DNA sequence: TGTGCCAGCAGCCCTTTCTCAGGGGGGAGCTACGAGCAGTACTTC. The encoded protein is CASSPFSGGSYEQYF.

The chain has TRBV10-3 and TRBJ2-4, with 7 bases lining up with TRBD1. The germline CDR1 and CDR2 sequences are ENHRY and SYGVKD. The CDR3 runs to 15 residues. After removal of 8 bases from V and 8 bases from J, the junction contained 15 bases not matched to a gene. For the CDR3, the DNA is TGTGCCATCTCATCCGGGACAGATCATGTGGACATTCAGTACTTC. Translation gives CAISSGTDHVDIQYF.

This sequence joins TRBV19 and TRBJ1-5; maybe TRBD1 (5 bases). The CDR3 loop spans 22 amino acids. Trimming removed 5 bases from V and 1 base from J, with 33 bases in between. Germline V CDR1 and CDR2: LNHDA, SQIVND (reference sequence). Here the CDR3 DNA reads TGTGCCAGTAGTTCCTCACACTTCGTCGTTCGGGACTTATATAGGAGCAATCAGCCCCAGCATTTT. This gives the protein CASSSSHFVVRDLYRSNQPQHF.

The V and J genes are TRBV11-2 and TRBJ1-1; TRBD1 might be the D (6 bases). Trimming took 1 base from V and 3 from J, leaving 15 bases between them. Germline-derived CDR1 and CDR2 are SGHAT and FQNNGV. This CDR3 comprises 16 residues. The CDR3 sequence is CASSLADGGRHTEAFF. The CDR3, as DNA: TGTGCCAGCAGCTTAGCGGATGGGGGCAGACACACTGAAGCTTTCTTT.

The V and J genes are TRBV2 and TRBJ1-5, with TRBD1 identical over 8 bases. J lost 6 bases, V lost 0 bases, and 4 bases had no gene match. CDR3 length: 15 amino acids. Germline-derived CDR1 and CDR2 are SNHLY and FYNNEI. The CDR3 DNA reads TGTGCCAGCAGTGAAGCAGGACAGGGTATTCAGCCCCAGCATTTT. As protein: CASSEAGQGIQPQHF.

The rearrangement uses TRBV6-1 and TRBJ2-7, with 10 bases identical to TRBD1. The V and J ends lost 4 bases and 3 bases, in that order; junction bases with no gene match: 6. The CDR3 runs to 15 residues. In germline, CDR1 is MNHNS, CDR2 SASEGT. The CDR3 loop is CASSGGQGMIYEQYF. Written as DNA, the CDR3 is TGTGCCAGCAGTGGGGGACAGGGGATGATCTACGAGCAGTACTTC.

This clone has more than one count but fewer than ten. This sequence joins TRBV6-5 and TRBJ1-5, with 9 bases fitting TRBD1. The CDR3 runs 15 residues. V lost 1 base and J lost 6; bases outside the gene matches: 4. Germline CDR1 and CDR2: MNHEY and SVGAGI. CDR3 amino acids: CASSYYTGGGQPQHF. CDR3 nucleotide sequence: TGTGCCAGCAGTTACTATACAGGGGGCGGTCAGCCCCAGCATTTT.